This TCR beta chain came from a study of response to subunit inactivated influenza vaccine. Turning to this clonotype: The antigen is not known.

TCRdb passed the RT-PCR reads through MiXCR, listing each CDR3 protein once. In the table there are a few hundred thousand distinct CDR3 sequences, around 15% of which are singletons. Study-level results: Authors suggested each seasonal influenza vaccination recruits few new T cells.

Unmatched junction bases numbered 8, after V lost 4 bases and J lost 3 bases. Germline V gives CDR1 SGHRS, CDR2 YFSETQ. The CDR3 covers 17 residues. This sample comprised PBMCs from blood, obtained 11 to 12 days after vaccination. The chain is built from TRBV5-1 and TRBJ2-5; 14 positions agree with TRBD2. The source of this sequence is a man in his fifties or sixties who received an inactivated influenza vaccine. The CDR3 region has the DNA TGCGCCAGCAGCCTCTGGGGACTAGCGGGAGTTGAAGAGACCCAGTACTTC. Its protein is CASSLWGLAGVEETQYF.